Given below is one T cell receptor (delta chain) in context. TCRdb's entry gives the protein of a much larger clone, which mismatches this DNA's translation at residue 10, likely from a read error; the protein reported here is translated from the DNA. These data come from a study of gamma-delta T cells after stem cell transplantation. TCRdb redid clone calling on the RT-PCR reads using CATT. The repertoire holds roughly 3,000 delta-chain clones, with around 1.7% as singletons. Sequenced sample: gamma-delta T cells. The origin of this receptor is a human donor. It is not recorded whose cells these are; they may come from a transplant donor.

CDR3 in amino acids: CACDFLGEYADKLIF. The CDR3 DNA reads TGTGCCTGCGATTTTCTGGGGGAGTACGCCGATAAACTCATCTTT. The V call is TRDV2, the J call TRDJ1, with 8 bases fitting TRDD3. The CDR3 length is 15 residues. V lost 7 bases and J lost 3; bases outside the gene matches: 12. Germline CDR1 reads GEAIGNYY; CDR2 reads EKD.